One sample yielded the 30 T cell receptor beta chains listed below, sequenced in a study of regulatory T cells in long-lasting Graves disease. Time point given: newly diagnosed GD, antithyroid drugs for less than 3 months. The TCR library was made from RNA extracted from PBMCs. iRepertoire HTBI primers and Arm-PCR of CDR3 regions built TCR beta libraries. In TCRdb, the multiplex PCR reads were re-called with MiXCR into one record per CDR3 protein. Of some 500,000 distinct CDR3 sequences listed, more than 15% are singletons. These data also featured in a second study, about T cells in Graves' hyperthyroidism and ophthalmopathy.

Specimen: peripheral blood mononuclear cells (PBMCs), collected at new diagnosis, from a patient treated with antithyroid drugs. Source of these receptors: a woman aged 35-60 years with Graves disease.

This clonotype was observed once. The V call is TRBV28, the J call TRBJ1-1; possibly TRBD1 for D (5 bases). The CDR3 totals 14 residues. CDR1 is MDHEN and CDR2 is SYDVKM in the germline V gene. Trimming pared 5 bases from V and 4 bases from J, leaving 14 bases between. In DNA form, the CDR3 reads TGTGCCAGCAGTCCGCAGGGAAGCACCACTGAAGCTTTCTTT. Amino acid sequence: CASSPQGSTTEAFF.

There are many counts of this clonotype. The chain recombines TRBV6-1 with TRBJ1-5; maybe TRBD1 (6 bases). The CDR3 loop spans 13 amino acids. CDR1 and CDR2 from the germline V gene are MNHNS and SASEGT. The V end lost 8 bases, the J end lost 5 bases, and 13 bases lay between the germline ends. CDR3 region: CASATGTHQPQHF. Here the CDR3 DNA reads TGTGCCAGCGCGACAGGTACGCATCAGCCCCAGCATTTT.

This clonotype came up a few times. The chain is built from TRBV12-3 or TRBV12-4 and TRBJ1-6, with D possibly TRBD1 on 5 matching bases. V lost 8 bases to trimming and J lost 3 bases, with 11 bases between them. The length of the CDR3 is 14 residues. The chain's CDR3 is CASGDAGYNSPLHF. The CDR3 DNA is TGTGCCAGCGGGGACGCAGGCTATAATTCACCCCTCCACTTT.

This chain uses TRBV2 with TRBJ2-7, with 9 bases identical to TRBD2. Germline V gene sequence: CDR1 SNHLY, CDR2 FYNNEI. This CDR3 spans 15 amino acids. V lost 7 bases, J lost 4 bases, and 11 bases stayed unmatched. This chain's CDR3 is CASTPVGGGAYEQYF. The CDR3 DNA is TGTGCCAGCACCCCGGTGGGCGGGGGGGCTTACGAGCAGTACTTC.

This clonotype was seen at least ten times. The genes are TRBV7-2 and TRBJ2-1; a weak D match, TRBD2 (7 bases). The V gene lost 0 bases and the J gene lost 2 bases, with 8 bases spanning the gap. Germline CDR1 reads SGHTA; CDR2 reads FQGNSA. The CDR3 is made up of 15 amino acids. CDR3 sequence reads: CASSLAGGPYNEQFF. The CDR3 DNA sequence: TGTGCCAGCAGCTTAGCCGGGGGGCCCTACAATGAGCAGTTCTTC.

This clonotype was seen ten or more times. The genes are TRBV27 and TRBJ2-5; 7 bases are a match to TRBD2. Germline V gives CDR1 MNHEY, CDR2 SMNVEV (reference sequence). CDR3 size: 15 residues. With V trimmed by 8 bases and J by 1 base, 10 bases remained unmatched. CDR3: CASGRVGGGQETQYF. CDR3 DNA: TGTGCCAGCGGAAGGGTGGGCGGGGGCCAAGAGACCCAGTACTTC.

The V and J genes are TRBV12-3 or TRBV12-4 and TRBJ2-4, with TRBD2 as a possible D gene (8 bases). The J call is uncertain, as TRBJ2-1 better fits the DNA end. This CDR3 is 13 amino acids long. The CDR3 region is CASTSGGGGEQFF. CDR3 DNA sequence: TGTGCCAGCACGTCGGGAGGGGGCGGTGAGCAGTTCTTC.

This clonotype was detected many times. This chain links TRBV12-3 or TRBV12-4 with TRBJ2-2; perhaps TRBD2 as D (5 bases). Trimming left V 2 bases short and J 1 base short, with 8 bases between. CDR3 length: 15 amino acids. The CDR3 DNA follows: TGTGCCAGCAGTTTAAGAGGGTGGAACACCGGGGAGCTGTTTTTT. Its protein is CASSLRGWNTGELFF.

This clonotype was detected many times. The genes are TRBV2 and TRBJ1-2, with TRBD1 matching over 9 bases. Germline CDR1 and CDR2: SNHLY and FYNNEI. There are 14 residues in the CDR3. After removal of 2 bases from V and 6 bases from J, the junction contained 4 bases not matched to a gene. In DNA form, the CDR3 reads TGTGCCAGCAGTGAAAGCGGGACAGGGCATGGCTACACCTTC. It specifies CASSESGTGHGYTF.

This chain links TRBV28 with TRBJ1-4; D not resolved. The CDR3 has 13 residues. Germline lookup yields CDR1 MDHEN and CDR2 SYDVKM. The ends were cut back, 6 bases at V and 8 bases at J, with 13 bases in the middle. CDR3 region: CASSPLGGEKLFF. The CDR3 bases are TGTGCCAGCAGCCCCCTCGGAGGGGAAAAACTGTTTTTT.

The chain uses TRBV5-6 and TRBJ2-5, with 9 bases that match TRBD2. Trimming took 6 bases from V and 3 from J; bases not matched to a gene: 3. The germline CDR1 and CDR2 sequences are SGHDT and YYEEEE. The CDR3 runs 13 residues. The CDR3 loop reads CASKVAGEETQYF. The DNA for the CDR3 is TGTGCCAGCAAGGTAGCGGGGGAAGAGACCCAGTACTTC. The full variable domain, in which reference TRBV5-6 and TRBJ2-5 provide the parts outside the CDR3, is DAGVTQSPTHLIKTRGQQVTLRCSPKSGHDTVSWYQQALGQGPQFIFQYYEEEERQRGNFPDRFSGHQFPNYSSELNVNALLLGDSALYLCASKVAGEETQYFGPGTRLLVL.

This clonotype showed up just a few times. The chain carries TRBV11-3 and TRBJ1-6; 8 nucleotides agree with TRBD1. The CDR3 spans 16 residues. Germline V gene sequence: CDR1 SGHNT, CDR2 YENEEA. J gave up 7 bases and V 4 bases, and 9 bases lay outside the gene matches. The DNA of the CDR3 is TGTGCCAGCAGCTCCCGGGACAGGCCTTCGAATTCACCCCTCCACTTT. Its protein product is CASSSRDRPSNSPLHF.

V and J are TRBV5-6 and TRBJ2-5; D not certain. V dropped 0 bases and J dropped 4 bases, with 10 bases sitting between them. Germline V lookup: CDR1 SGHDT, CDR2 YYEEEE. This CDR3 spans 14 amino acids. The CDR3 coding sequence is TGTGCCAGCAGCTTGGCCGCTGGCTTAGAGACCCAGTACTTC. As protein: CASSLAAGLETQYF.

On this clonotype: Compared with germline, one end of the junction differs, possibly owing to a read error. The V call is TRBV19, the J call TRBJ1-1; possibly TRBD1 for D (6 bases). Per germline, CDR1 LNHDA and CDR2 SQIVND (reference sequence). This CDR3 comprises 12 residues. The CDR3 sequence is CATRTENTETFF. The DNA for the CDR3 is TGTGCCACCAGGACAGAGAACACTGAAACTTTCTTT.

The chain couples TRBV4-1 to TRBJ1-4; possible D gene TRBD1, 5 bases. Germline CDR1 and CDR2: MGHRA and YSYEKL. V was shortened by 0 bases and J by 2 bases, with 13 bases between the two germline ends. CDR3 length: 17 residues. CDR3 sequence: CASSQDFGRATNEKLFF. CDR3 bases: TGCGCCAGCAGCCAAGATTTTGGCAGGGCGACTAATGAAAAACTGTTTTTT.

In its sample, this clonotype was seen many times. The V gene is TRBV3-1, the J gene TRBJ1-2, with TRBD1 identical over 9 bases. V shed 4 bases and J 4 bases; nucleotides not matched to a gene: 16. Looked up from germline, CDR1 is LGHDT and CDR2 is YNNKEL (reference sequence). This CDR3 is built from 18 residues. CDR3 bases: TGTGCCAGCAGCCCTACTACAGGGGGCGCGGGGAAATTCTATGGCTACACCTTC. Translated: CASSPTTGGAGKFYGYTF.

This clonotype appeared many times. This chain joins TRBV3-1 and TRBJ2-1; D ambiguous. The V end was cut by 2 bases, the J end by 6 bases, with 11 bases between. Germline lookup yields CDR1 LGHDT and CDR2 YNNKEL (reference sequence). The CDR3 spans 14 residues. CDR3 loop: CASSQPDAINEQFF. CDR3 DNA: TGTGCCAGCAGCCAACCCGACGCGATCAATGAGCAGTTCTTC.

V gene TRBV2 combines with J gene TRBJ1-2, with D possibly matching TRBD1 (5 bases). CDR1 and CDR2 (germline): SNHLY, FYNNEI. Trimming shortened V by 9 bases and J by 4 bases, and 21 bases separated the two germline ends. This CDR3 has 15 amino acids. As DNA, the CDR3 is TGTGCCAGTTCCCCCCGACAGAATCCCGCCTATGGCTACACCTTC. Translation gives CASSPRQNPAYGYTF.

This clonotype was seen at least ten times. This chain uses TRBV11-3 with TRBJ2-2; 11 bases align to TRBD2. CDR3 size: 16 residues. The V gene's germline CDR1 is SGHNT and CDR2 YENEEA. J gave up 4 bases and V 2 bases, and 3 bases lay outside the gene matches. The chain's CDR3 is CASSLLAGGSTGELFF. The DNA of the CDR3 is TGTGCCAGCAGCTTACTAGCGGGGGGCAGCACCGGGGAGCTGTTTTTT.

This clonotype was counted at least ten times. The chain has TRBV3-1 and TRBJ1-1; D remains unclear. The V end lost 0 bases, the J end lost 5 bases, and 4 bases lay between the germline ends. Germline CDR1 is LGHDT and CDR2 is YNNKEL (reference sequence). The CDR3 runs 12 residues. The CDR3 spells CASSQEGTEAFF. The CDR3 region has the DNA TGTGCCAGCAGCCAAGAGGGGACTGAAGCTTTCTTT. The entire variable domain, with the rest obtained from reference TRBV3-1 and TRBJ1-1, is as follows: DTAVSQTPKYLVTQMGNDKSIKCEQNLGHDTMYWYKQDSKKFLKIMFSYNNKELIINETVPNRFSPKSPDKAHLNLHINSLELGDSAVYFCASSQEGTEAFFGQGTRLTVV.

Ten or more counts support this clonotype. The CDR3 region has the DNA TGTGCCAGCAAAAGCGGGGGTTCTACTAGCACAGATACGCAGTATTTT. This encodes CASKSGGSTSTDTQYF. The V and J genes are TRBV2 and TRBJ2-3, with 8 bases lining up with TRBD2. V was pared by 7 bases and J by 0 bases, with 9 bases of the junction left unmatched. Germline V gene data show CDR1 as SNHLY and CDR2 as FYNNEI. The CDR3 covers 16 residues. Supplemented by reference TRBV2 and TRBJ2-3, the full variable domain reads EPEVTQTPSHQVTQMGQEVILRCVPISNHLYFYWYRQILGQKVEFLVSFYNNEISEKSEIFDDQFSVERPDGSNFTLKIRSTKLEDSAMYFCASKSGGSTSTDTQYFGPGTRLTVL.

This clonotype was recorded many times. The V and J genes are TRBV3-1 and TRBJ2-7, with D uncertain. V lost 8 bases to trimming and J lost 3 bases, with 11 bases between them. There are 12 residues in the CDR3. Germline V gene data show CDR1 as LGHDT and CDR2 as YNNKEL (reference sequence). The DNA for the CDR3 is TGTGCCAGCTCGTGGGGAAACTACGAGCAGTACTTC. Its protein is CASSWGNYEQYF.

This chain links TRBV24-1 with TRBJ2-5; possibly TRBD1 for D (6 bases). The CDR3 runs 15 residues. In germline, CDR1 is KGHDR, CDR2 SFDVKD. Trimming removed 3 bases from V and 2 bases from J, with 12 bases in between. CDR3 protein: CATSDPGTKQETQYF. As DNA, the CDR3 is TGTGCCACCAGTGATCCCGGGACAAAACAAGAGACCCAGTACTTC.

This clonotype was observed at least ten times. This chain uses TRBV6-2 or TRBV6-3 with TRBJ2-5, with D maybe TRBD2 (5 bases). In germline, CDR1 is MNHEY, CDR2 SVGEGT. The V gene lost 3 bases and the J gene lost 5 bases, with 7 bases spanning the gap. The CDR3 has 12 amino acids. The CDR3 loop reads CASSYRRETQYF. The CDR3 bases are TGTGCCAGCAGTTATAGGAGGGAGACCCAGTACTTC.

The J gene is TRBJ2-3, the V gene TRBV6-2 or TRBV6-3, with D unresolved. This CDR3 has 15 residues. The germline gives CDR1 MNHEY, CDR2 SVGEGT. The V gene lost 2 bases and the J gene lost 0 bases, with 9 bases spanning the gap. The CDR3 loop reads CASSYRFPSTDTQYF. DNA for the CDR3: TGTGCCAGCAGTTACCGTTTCCCTAGCACAGATACGCAGTATTTT.

This chain links TRBV5-1 with TRBJ2-3; D remains ambiguous. Germline V gene lookup returns CDR1 SGHRS and CDR2 YFSETQ. The CDR3 runs to 14 residues. Trimming stripped 0 bases from V and 2 bases from J, with 7 bases between. In DNA form, the CDR3 reads TGCGCCAGCAGCTTGGGACGGAACACAGATACGCAGTATTTT. Residues: CASSLGRNTDTQYF.

This clonotype occurred a few times. The chain has TRBV15 and TRBJ2-1; D may be TRBD1 (6 bases). The length of the CDR3 is 13 residues. Trimming took 8 bases from V and 7 from J, leaving 15 bases between them. In germline, CDR1 is LNHNV, CDR2 YYDKDF (reference sequence). The CDR3 DNA reads TGTGCCACCTCTGGAGGCAGGGGTAATGAGCAGTTCTTC. This gives the protein CATSGGRGNEQFF.

The chain uses TRBV11-3 and TRBJ2-7, with a possible D match to TRBD1 (6 bases). V dropped 5 bases and J dropped 4 bases, with 27 bases sitting between them. Germline V gene sequence: CDR1 SGHNT, CDR2 YENEEA. The CDR3 runs to 18 residues. CDR3 sequence: CASSHSGTYQGQLYEQYF. The CDR3 region has the DNA TGTGCCAGCAGCCACTCAGGAACGTACCAGGGACAACTTTACGAGCAGTACTTC.

This clonotype was counted ten times or more. The chain joins TRBV11-2 to TRBJ2-7; TRBD1 agrees at 11 bases. Germline V lookup: CDR1 SGHAT, CDR2 FQNNGV. V dropped 1 base and J dropped 3; count of bases not matched to a gene: 2. The CDR3 consists of 15 residues. The CDR3 region has the DNA TGTGCCAGCAGCTTAGTTGGGACAGGGGGCTACGAGCAGTACTTC. Translated: CASSLVGTGGYEQYF.

CDR3 loop: CASSKDRDRAYEQYF. Here the CDR3 DNA reads TGTGCCAGCAGCAAGGACCGGGACAGGGCCTACGAGCAGTACTTC. V usage is TRBV7-2 and J usage is TRBJ2-7; 9 nucleotides align to TRBD1. The V gene's germline CDR1 is SGHTA and CDR2 FQGNSA. The CDR3 has 15 residues. Losses at the gene ends were 5 bases for V and 2 bases for J; bases not matched to a gene: 7.